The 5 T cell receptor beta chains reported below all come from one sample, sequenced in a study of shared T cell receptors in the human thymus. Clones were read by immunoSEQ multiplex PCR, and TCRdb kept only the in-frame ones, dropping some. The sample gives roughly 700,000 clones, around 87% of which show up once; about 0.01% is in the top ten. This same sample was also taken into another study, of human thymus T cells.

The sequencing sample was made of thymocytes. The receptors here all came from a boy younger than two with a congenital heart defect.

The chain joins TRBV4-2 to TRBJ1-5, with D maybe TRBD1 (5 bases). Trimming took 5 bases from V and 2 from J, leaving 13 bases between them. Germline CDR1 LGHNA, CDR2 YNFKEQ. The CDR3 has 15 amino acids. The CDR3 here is CASSGIDRRNQPQHF. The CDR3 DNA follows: TGTGCCAGCAGCGGGATAGACAGACGCAATCAGCCCCAGCATTTT.

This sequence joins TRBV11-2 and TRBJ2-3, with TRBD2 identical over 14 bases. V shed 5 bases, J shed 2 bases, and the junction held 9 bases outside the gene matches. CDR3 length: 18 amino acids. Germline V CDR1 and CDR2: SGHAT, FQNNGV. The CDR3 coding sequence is TGTGCCAGCAGCCCCGGCCGACTAGCGGGAGGGCCCACAGATACGCAGTATTTT. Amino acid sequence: CASSPGRLAGGPTDTQYF.

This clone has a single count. In nucleotides, the CDR3 is TGTGCCAGCAGTTTACGGGGGAGTCCCCCAGATACGCAGTATTTT. This codes for CASSLRGSPPDTQYF. The chain couples TRBV27 to TRBJ2-3; perhaps TRBD2 as D (6 bases). The CDR3 loop spans 15 amino acids. Trimming cost V 2 bases and J 4 bases, with 13 bases left between them. Germline CDR1 is MNHEY and CDR2 is SMNVEV (reference sequence).

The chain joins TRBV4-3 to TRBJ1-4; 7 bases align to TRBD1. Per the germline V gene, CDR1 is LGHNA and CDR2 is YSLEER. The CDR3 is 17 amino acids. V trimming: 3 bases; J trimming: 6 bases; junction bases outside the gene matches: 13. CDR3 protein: CASSHRKGTARDEKLFF. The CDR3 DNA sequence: TGCGCCAGCAGCCACCGAAAGGGGACAGCCAGGGATGAAAAACTGTTTTTT.

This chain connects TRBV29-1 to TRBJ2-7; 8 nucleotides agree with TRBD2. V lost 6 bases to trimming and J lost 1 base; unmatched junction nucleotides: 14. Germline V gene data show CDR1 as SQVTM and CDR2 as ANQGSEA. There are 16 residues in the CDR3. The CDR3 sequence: CSVGRGRGDSSYEQYF. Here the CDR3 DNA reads TGCAGCGTCGGCCGCGGGCGGGGGGACTCTTCCTACGAGCAGTACTTC.